This is a list of T cell receptor beta chains from one sample in a study of cytomegalovirus exposure and HLA in healthy donors. TCRdb's table, derived via immunoSEQ multiplex PCR, lists solely in-frame clones and lacks some. Among around 78,000 clones listed, around 82% were seen once. The specimen was PBMCs. The origin of the receptors is a male donor in good health and CMV-seronegative. CDR3s include the opening cysteine and the closing phenylalanine or tryptophan. D genes are given only for firm matches. Size is stated for part of the rows, as once, few or many counts, or as a class when the clone is expanded.

V	size	J	D	CDR3	DNA
TRBV28	few	TRBJ1-5	NA	CGTGELNQPQHF	TGTGGGACGGGGGAGCTCAATCAGCCCCAGCATTTT
TRBV5-1	NA	TRBJ1-1	TRBD1	CASSRQGGQGLDTEAFF	TGCGCCAGCAGTCGTCAAGGTGGACAGGGGCTGGACACTGAAGCTTTCTTT
TRBV5-4	NA	TRBJ2-3	TRBD2	CASSSGLAGTSTDTQYF	TGTGCCAGCAGCTCCGGACTAGCGGGGACTAGCACAGATACGCAGTATTTT
TRBV5-1	NA	TRBJ2-3	TRBD2	CASSLAGAGGTDTQYF	TGCGCCAGCAGCTTGGCCGGAGCGGGAGGCACAGATACGCAGTATTTT
TRBV9	few	TRBJ2-2	NA	CASSVSLAGNTGELFF	TGTGCCAGCAGCGTAAGTCTGGCGGGAAACACCGGGGAGCTGTTTTTT
TRBV27	NA	TRBJ2-1	NA	CASRRTLEGNHYNEQFF	TGTGCCAGCAGACGAACCTTGGAGGGGAATCACTACAATGAGCAGTTCTTC
TRBV7-9	NA	TRBJ1-1	TRBD1	CASSSPQGAWTEAFF	TGTGCCAGCAGCTCCCCACAGGGGGCTTGGACTGAAGCTTTCTTT
TRBV20-1	few	TRBJ2-5	TRBD1	CSLGQGDTQYF	TGCAGTCTTGGACAGGGGGATACCCAGTACTTC
TRBV7-9	NA	TRBJ2-2	TRBD1	CASRDRGTGELFF	TGTGCCAGCAGAGACAGGGGTACCGGGGAGCTGTTTTTT
TRBV5-4	NA	TRBJ2-3	TRBD2	CASSLVGRGSDTQYF	TGTGCCAGCAGCTTGGTTGGGCGGGGGTCAGATACGCAGTATTTT
TRBV15	NA	TRBJ2-7	TRBD2	CATSMRWTSGGGKQYF	TGTGCCACCAGCATGCGGTGGACTAGCGGGGGCGGTAAGCAGTACTTC
TRBV7-2	NA	TRBJ2-7	NA	CASSFGRGREQYF	TGTGCCAGCAGCTTTGGGCGGGGGCGGGAGCAGTACTTC
TRBV2	NA	TRBJ1-5	TRBD1	CATTNRTGGWGNQPQHF	TGTGCCACTACTAACAGGACAGGGGGCTGGGGCAATCAGCCCCAGCATTTT
TRBV10-3	NA	TRBJ2-7	NA	CAISSTSSPYEQYF	TGTGCCATCAGCTCTACTAGCTCCCCCTACGAGCAGTACTTC
TRBV4-3	NA	TRBJ1-2	NA	CASSPSIKTVILPYGYTF	TGCGCCAGCAGCCCATCTATAAAGACAGTCATACTGCCGTATGGCTACACCTTC
TRBV7-9	NA	TRBJ2-1	TRBD2	CASTFLAGDEQFF	TGTGCCAGCACCTTCTTGGCGGGGGATGAGCAGTTCTTC
TRBV9	NA	TRBJ1-3	NA	CASSFSGGTGNTIYF	TGTGCCAGCAGCTTTTCCGGGGGGACTGGAAACACCATATATTTT
TRBV5-6	once	TRBJ1-1	NA	CASTRELRVGTEAFF	TGTGCCAGCACACGGGAATTGCGGGTTGGGACTGAAGCTTTCTTT
TRBV7-3	NA	TRBJ1-5	TRBD1	CASSLRVTGKLFGNQPQHF	TGTGCCAGCAGCTTACGGGTGACAGGGAAATTATTCGGGAATCAGCCCCAGCATTTT
TRBV7-9	NA	TRBJ2-3	TRBD2	CSSSLGTSGSAIDTQYF	TGTTCCAGCAGCCTCGGGACTAGCGGGAGTGCGATAGATACGCAGTATTTT
TRBV5-4	NA	TRBJ1-1	TRBD1	CASTRTGGFGTEAFF	TGTGCCAGCACTCGGACAGGGGGATTCGGCACTGAAGCTTTCTTT
TRBV30	NA	TRBJ1-4	NA	CAWSVMAPTENEKLFF	TGTGCCTGGAGTGTTATGGCCCCGACAGAAAATGAAAAACTGTTTTTT